These 10 T cell receptor beta chains came from one sample sequenced in a study of blood T cells in healthy people across ages. PCR was performed a second time for 7 to 11 cycles using a sample-barcoded 5' primer and a J-beta primer mix. TCRdb analysed the 5' RACE reads with MiXCR anew, one entry per CDR3 protein. The table shows hundreds of thousands of distinct CDR3 sequences, with 40% to 50% occurring only once. Source material: blood. The receptors here all came from a man in his sixties in good health.

The CDR3 loop is CASRRPPSQETQYF. For the CDR3, the DNA is TGTGCCAGCAGACGACCCCCGTCCCAAGAGACCCAGTACTTC. V gene TRBV6-2 or TRBV6-3 combines with J gene TRBJ2-5; D not resolved. V was shortened by 6 bases and J by 1 base, with 12 bases between the two germline ends. The germline gives CDR1 MNHEY, CDR2 SVGEGT. This CDR3 region has 14 residues.

V and J are TRBV20-1 and TRBJ2-7, with unresolved D. In germline, CDR1 is DFQATT, CDR2 SNEGSKA (reference sequence). The CDR3 contains 14 residues. Trimming took off 6 bases at V and 1 base at J, with 16 bases between the two ends. The CDR3 nucleotides are TGCAGTGCCTGCGTCCCCCGGCGGTCCTACGAGCAGTACTTC. This sequence encodes CSACVPRRSYEQYF.

The rearrangement links TRBV2 to TRBJ2-1; TRBD1 is a possible D gene (6 bases). The CDR3 has 12 residues. Trimming cost V 10 bases and J 3 bases, with 10 bases left between them. CDR1 and CDR2 (germline): SNHLY, FYNNEI. CDR3 sequence reads: CATRDNYNEQFF. In DNA form, the CDR3 reads TGTGCCACCCGGGACAACTACAATGAGCAGTTCTTC.

This clonotype was seen only a few times. The chain is built from TRBV4-1 and TRBJ2-1; 10 nucleotides line up with TRBD1. This CDR3 is built from 15 residues. Unmatched junction bases numbered 11, after V lost 7 bases and J lost 8 bases. The germline V gene encodes CDR1 MGHRA and CDR2 YSYEKL. CDR3 in amino acids: CASNLGQGLGDEQFF. DNA for the CDR3: TGCGCCAGCAACCTGGGACAGGGGTTGGGGGATGAGCAGTTCTTC.

CDR3 protein: CASSAGTGGGNQPQHF. CDR3 nucleotides: TGTGCCAGCAGCGCGGGGACAGGGGGAGGCAATCAGCCCCAGCATTTT. This chain links TRBV9 with TRBJ1-5; 11 nucleotides align to TRBD1. The CDR3 length is 16 residues. V shed 3 bases and J 2 bases; nucleotides not matched to a gene: 4. The germline CDR1 and CDR2 sequences are SGDLS and YYNGEE.

The chain recombines TRBV6-2 or TRBV6-3 with TRBJ2-3; D unclear. Germline values: CDR1 MNHEY, CDR2 SVGEGT. This CDR3 is built from 13 residues. Trimming took off 4 bases at V and 4 bases at J, with 9 bases between the two ends. CDR3 region: CASSFPDADTQYF. The CDR3 DNA follows: TGTGCCAGCAGTTTCCCAGATGCAGATACGCAGTATTTT.

The sample holds many counts of this clonotype. The chain couples TRBV5-1 to TRBJ2-3, with D perhaps given as TRBD1 or TRBD2 (5 bases each). Looked up from germline, CDR1 is SGHRS and CDR2 is YFSETQ. This CDR3 contains 15 residues. The V gene lost 0 bases and the J gene lost 2 bases, with 10 bases spanning the gap. DNA for the CDR3: TGCGCCAGCAGCTTGGGGGGACGGAACACAGATACGCAGTATTTT. Its translation: CASSLGGRNTDTQYF.

This clonotype was counted only a few times. V is TRBV11-2 and J is TRBJ2-6; D call uncertain. Per germline, CDR1 SGHAT and CDR2 FQNNGV. V was trimmed by 5 bases and J by 10 bases, leaving 3 bases between them. The CDR3 extends over 10 amino acids. This CDR3 is CASSANVLTF. CDR3 sequence (DNA): TGTGCCAGCAGCGCTAACGTCCTGACTTTC.

The rearrangement links TRBV25-1 to TRBJ1-1; 11 bases map to TRBD1. Losses at the gene ends were 6 bases for V and 4 bases for J; bases not matched to a gene: 7. CDR1 and CDR2 (germline): MGHDK, SYGVNS. The CDR3 sequence is 15 residues long. As DNA, the CDR3 is TGTGCCAGCAGGCAATCCGGGACAGGGGGCACTGAAGCTTTCTTT. This encodes CASRQSGTGGTEAFF. The complete variable domain, with remaining parts taken from reference TRBV25-1 and TRBJ1-1, reads EADIYQTPRYLVIGTGKKITLECSQTMGHDKMYWYQQDPGMELHLIHYSYGVNSTEKGDLSSESTVSRIRTEHFPLTLESARPSHTSQYLCASRQSGTGGTEAFFGQGTRLTVV.

This clonotype has just a few counts. The chain recombines TRBV12-3 or TRBV12-4 with TRBJ2-1, with 9 bases identical to TRBD2. V was pared by 5 bases and J by 8 bases, with 10 bases of the junction left unmatched. There are 15 residues in the CDR3. CDR3 in DNA: TGTGCCAGCAGTCAACGAGCTAGCGGGGTCCATGAGCAGTTCTTC. Translation gives CASSQRASGVHEQFF.